The source of this T cell receptor beta chain is a study of T-cell memory formation after mild COVID-19. The authors produced TCR alpha and TCR beta cDNA libraries with sample barcodes and UMIs by 5'RACE using constant-segment primers. One entry per CDR3 protein, called by TCRdb with MiXCR from the 5' RACE reads. Among under 300,000 distinct CDR3 sequences listed, 15% to 20% were seen once. Findings and limits, study-wide: Cross-reactive memory appears to have joined, as suggested by some responding clones showing up in pre-infection memory.

This clonotype was seen only a few times. Its antigen is unknown. Given the absence of the conserved phenylalanine or tryptophan at the CDR3 end, a read error is likely. V lost 5 bases and J lost 0, with 13 bases in between. Germline CDR1 and CDR2: SGHRS and YFSETQ. There are 15 residues in the CDR3. Source material: PBMCs or a T cell subset sorted from them (not recorded which). The chain is built from TRBV5-1 and TRBJ2-3; D perhaps matches TRBD2 (6 bases). The receptor was derived from a man aged 18 to 30 who had mild COVID-19 (a few samples of this study predate the infection). Cell type and time point are not known. The CDR3 DNA reads TGCGCCAGCAGAATACTAGCAGTTAGCACAGATACGCAGTATTCT. Translated: CASRILAVSTDTQYS.